Below are 10 T cell receptor beta chains sequenced from a single sample in a study of shared clonotypes between healthy human individuals. This table comes from immunoSEQ multiplex PCR, and its TCRdb copy is limited to in-frame clones, with some not included. The data show 1,500,000 or so clones, with roughly 98.5% seen just once and approximately 0.4% held by the top ten. Input material: naive CD4+ T cells sorted from blood. Subset in this sample: CD45RA+ positively selected. Every receptor here comes from a man in his thirties or forties in good health.

The chain joins TRBV28 to TRBJ2-7; TRBD1 agrees at 9 bases. V shed 10 bases and J 0 bases; nucleotides not matched to a gene: 16. The CDR3 sequence is 17 residues long. Germline V gene lookup returns CDR1 MDHEN and CDR2 SYDVKM. DNA for the CDR3: TGTGCCACCAATCCGGGACAGGGAATAACTTTCTCCTACGAGCAGTACTTC. It specifies CATNPGQGITFSYEQYF. Drawing the rest from reference TRBV28 and TRBJ2-7, the complete variable domain is DVKVTQSSRYLVKRTGEKVFLECVQDMDHENMFWYRQDPGLGLRLIYFSYDVKMKEKGDIPEGYSVSREKKERFSLILESASTNQTSMYLCATNPGQGITFSYEQYFGPGTRLTVT.

V and J are TRBV5-5 and TRBJ2-1, with D possibly being TRBD1 or TRBD2 (5 bases each). CDR1 and CDR2 from the germline V gene are SGHKS and YYEKEE (reference sequence). Trimming took off 0 bases at V and 2 bases at J, with 9 bases between the two ends. The CDR3 extends over 15 amino acids. The chain's CDR3 is CASSLVGGTYNEQFF. The CDR3 DNA reads TGTGCCAGCAGCTTGGTTGGGGGAACCTACAATGAGCAGTTCTTC.

This clone was seen once. Other DNA sequences in the sample encode the same CDR3. This chain connects TRBV2 to TRBJ2-7; D unclear. V lost 1 base, J lost 4 bases, and 5 bases lay in between. This CDR3 is 12 amino acids long. Looked up from germline, CDR1 is SNHLY and CDR2 is FYNNEI. Here the CDR3 reads CASSEGGYEQYF. DNA for the CDR3: TGTGCCAGCAGTGAAGGAGGATACGAGCAGTACTTC.

Here the CDR3 reads CATSRDHREGYGYTF. CDR3 sequence (DNA): TGTGCCACCAGCAGAGATCACAGGGAAGGCTATGGCTACACCTTC. The V call is TRBV15, the J call TRBJ1-2, with a tentative D call TRBD1 (6 bases). Trimming left V 0 bases short and J 4 bases short, with 12 bases between. The germline V gene encodes CDR1 LNHNV and CDR2 YYDKDF (reference sequence). The CDR3 contains 15 residues.

On this clone: Other DNA sequences in this sample translate to the same CDR3. The V and J genes are TRBV5-1 and TRBJ2-7, with D possibly TRBD1 on 6 matching bases. The CDR3 loop spans 14 amino acids. Trimming took 7 bases from V and 4 from J, leaving 18 bases between them. From germline, CDR1 is SGHRS and CDR2 YFSETQ. The CDR3 spells CASSRDTGSYEQYF. In nucleotides, the CDR3 is TGCGCCAGCTCCCGGGACACCGGATCATACGAGCAGTACTTC.

To note about this clone: The same CDR3 arises from other DNA sequences in this sample as well. The J gene is TRBJ2-5, the V gene TRBV18; no clear D gene. The CDR3 sequence is 13 residues long. The V end lost 0 bases, the J end lost 2 bases, and 4 bases lay between the germline ends. Germline V gives CDR1 KGHSH, CDR2 LQKENI. CDR3 protein: CASSPPAQETQYF. CDR3 sequence (DNA): TGTGCCAGCTCACCACCGGCTCAAGAGACCCAGTACTTC.

V and J are TRBV9 and TRBJ2-2; D is ambiguous. V dropped 1 base and J dropped 1 base, with 14 bases sitting between them. In germline, CDR1 is SGDLS, CDR2 YYNGEE. The CDR3 spans 17 residues. The CDR3 region is CASSVSSMSVNTGELFF. The CDR3 DNA follows: TGTGCCAGCAGCGTAAGCTCGATGTCTGTGAACACCGGGGAGCTGTTTTTT. Combining the CDR3 with reference TRBV9 and TRBJ2-2 gives the whole variable domain DSGVTQTPKHLITATGQRVTLRCSPRSGDLSVYWYQQSLDQGLQFLIQYYNGEERAKGNILERFSAQQFPDLHSELNLSSLELGDSALYFCASSVSSMSVNTGELFFGEGSRLTVL.

The chain combines TRBV5-4 with TRBJ1-1; D is unresolved. This CDR3 has 12 amino acids. Trimming removed 1 base at V and 3 bases at J, with 4 bases between. The germline V gene encodes CDR1 SGHNT and CDR2 YYREEE (reference sequence). The CDR3 DNA follows: TGTGCCAGCAGCTTGTCCGACACTGAAGCTTTCTTT. Translation: CASSLSDTEAFF.

The gene calls are TRBV5-6 and TRBJ1-5; 8 positions agree with TRBD1. CDR3 size: 14 residues. Looked up from germline, CDR1 is SGHDT and CDR2 is YYEEEE. V lost 2 bases, J lost 5 bases, and 3 bases stayed unmatched. The CDR3, as DNA: TGTGCCAGCAGCTTCAGGGGGCCGGATCAGCCCCAGCATTTT. It yields the protein CASSFRGPDQPQHF.

The V gene is TRBV9, the J gene TRBJ2-1, with 7 bases aligning to TRBD2. Germline-derived CDR1 and CDR2 are SGDLS and YYNGEE. Germline trimming cut 4 bases from V and 5 bases from J; bases unmatched to any gene: 9. The CDR3 is 15 residues long. The CDR3 here is CASSPRREPNNEQFF. CDR3 nucleotide sequence: TGTGCCAGCAGCCCCAGGCGGGAGCCCAACAATGAGCAGTTCTTC.